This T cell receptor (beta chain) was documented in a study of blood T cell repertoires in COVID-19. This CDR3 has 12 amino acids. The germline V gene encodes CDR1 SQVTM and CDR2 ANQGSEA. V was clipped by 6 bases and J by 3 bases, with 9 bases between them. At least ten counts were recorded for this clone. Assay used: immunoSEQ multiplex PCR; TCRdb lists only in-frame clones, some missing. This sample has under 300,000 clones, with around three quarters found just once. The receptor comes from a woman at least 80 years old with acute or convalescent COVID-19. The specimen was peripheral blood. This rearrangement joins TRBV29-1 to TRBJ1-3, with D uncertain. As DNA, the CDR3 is TGCAGCGTGGCCGGGGTTGGAAACACCATATATTTT. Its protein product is CSVAGVGNTIYF.